The T cell receptor beta chain under discussion was sequenced for a study of CD8 T cells in Susac syndrome. Study-wide findings and caveats: The CD4+ T cell repertoires in Susac syndrome were not clonally expanded.

RNA amounts of about 0.5 to 1 ug underwent reverse transcription with random hexamers. A single record per CDR3 protein comes from TCRdb applying MiXCR to the immunoSEQ multiplex PCR reads. The sample consists of about 190,000 distinct CDR3 sequences, over 75% of them appearing once. This CDR3 is built from 15 residues. Losses at the gene ends were 2 bases for V and 2 bases for J; bases not matched to a gene: 5. Germline CDR1 reads ENHRY; CDR2 reads SYGVKD. This clonotype was detected once. Its antigen is as yet unknown. TCR beta sequences were obtained from blood CD8+ and CD4+ T cells. The rearrangement joins TRBV10-3 to TRBJ2-5; 7 bases line up with TRBD1. Sequences were obtained from CD4+ T cells from PBMCs. This clonotype was sampled from a human donor with Susac syndrome. CDR3 loop: CAISEGTEWQETQYF. Written as DNA, the CDR3 is TGTGCCATCAGTGAGGGGACAGAATGGCAAGAGACCCAGTACTTC.